Listed below are T cell receptor beta chains from one sample, sequenced in a study of Graves' ophthalmopathy and Graves' hyperthyroidism. One entry per CDR3 protein results from TCRdb running MiXCR on the multiplex PCR reads. Here the sample spans 620,000 or so distinct CDR3 sequences, over 20% being singletons. The sequencing sample was made of peripheral blood. The receptors derive from a woman between 18 and 29 years old with stable Graves' hyperthyroidism. Some clones in this sample may be carry-over from other donors' samples. The CDR3 runs from the conserved cysteine through the conserved F or W. A D gene is named only where the DNA matches it firmly. Size is omitted from some rows. Given values are once, few, many or a class for expanded clones.

v_call	d_call	j_call	cdr3_length	clone_size	cdr3_aa	cdr3_nt
TRBV7-3	NA	TRBJ2-2	15	NA	CASSLTGGFTGELFF	TGTGCCAGCAGCTTAACGGGGGGATTCACCGGGGAGCTGTTTTTT
TRBV29-1	NA	TRBJ2-7	11	NA	CSVTASYEQYF	TGCAGCGTTACCGCCTCCTACGAGCAGTACTTC
TRBV28	NA	TRBJ1-3	15	NA	CASSLGSGPGNTIYF	TGTGCCAGCAGTTTAGGTTCGGGGCCAGGAAACACCATATATTTT
TRBV7-9	TRBD1	TRBJ1-2	14	NA	CASSSLDRGRGYTF	TGTGCCAGCAGCTCCTTGGACAGGGGGCGCGGCTACACCTTC
TRBV19	NA	TRBJ2-2	14	NA	CASRRGQNTGELFF	TGTGCCAGTAGGAGGGGACAGAACACCGGGGAGCTGTTTTTT
TRBV20-1	NA	TRBJ1-2	9	many	CSANYGYTF	TGCAGTGCTAACTATGGCTACACCTTC
TRBV6-1	NA	TRBJ1-5	16	many	CASSHQGQVGNQPQHF	TGTGCCAGCAGCCACCAGGGGCAAGTTGGCAATCAGCCCCAGCATTTT
TRBV18	NA	TRBJ2-5	12	many	CASSPSQETQYF	TGTGCCAGCAGTCCCAGCCAAGAGACCCAGTACTTC
TRBV5-1	NA	TRBJ1-1	14	many	CASSFGGRHTEAFF	TGCGCCAGCAGCTTCGGTGGGAGGCACACTGAAGCTTTCTTT
TRBV30	NA	TRBJ1-3	13	few	CAWSLGAGNTIYF	TGTGCCTGGAGTTTGGGGGCTGGAAACACCATATATTTT
TRBV28	TRBD1	TRBJ1-2	15	NA	CASRVQGALNYGYTF	TGTGCCAGCAGGGTCCAGGGGGCGCTTAACTATGGCTACACCTTC
TRBV5-4	NA	TRBJ1-2	16	few	CASSWLQGPLGYGYTF	TGTGCCAGCAGCTGGTTACAGGGACCTCTTGGATATGGCTACACCTTC
TRBV5-1	NA	TRBJ2-7	13	few	CASSWTVYDEQYF	TGCGCCAGCAGCTGGACAGTCTATGACGAGCAGTACTTC
TRBV29-1	NA	TRBJ2-4	12	NA	CSGEWGQDIKYF	TGCAGCGGTGAATGGGGCCAGGACATTAAGTACTTC
TRBV12-3/TRBV12-4	NA	TRBJ1-5	12	many	CASSASNQPQHF	TGTGCCAGCAGTGCCAGCAATCAGCCCCAGCATTTT
TRBV6-5	NA	TRBJ2-5	16	NA	CASSYSVPGQEETQYF	TGTGCCAGCAGTTACTCGGTGCCAGGGCAGGAAGAGACCCAGTACTTC
TRBV6-5	NA	TRBJ2-2	14	many	CASSYSKNTGELFF	TGTGCCAGCAGTTACTCCAAGAACACCGGGGAGCTGTTTTTT
TRBV6-4	TRBD1	TRBJ2-3	15	NA	CASSNTGVSTDTQYF	TGTGCCAGCAGTAATACAGGGGTCTCCACAGATACGCAGTATTTT
TRBV6-1	NA	TRBJ1-1	16	NA	CASSETLQSGGTEALF	TGTGCCAGCAGCGAAACCCTTCAGTCGGGGGGGACTGAAGCTCTCTTT
TRBV12-3/TRBV12-4	NA	TRBJ2-5	12	many	CASGGVQETQYF	TGTGCCAGCGGCGGGGTTCAAGAGACCCAGTACTTC
TRBV6-1	NA	TRBJ1-2	14	many	CASSEQGGGYGYTF	TGTGCCAGCAGTGAACAGGGCGGCGGCTATGGCTACACCTTC
TRBV6-1	TRBD1	TRBJ1-5	17	NA	CASSETWTGGSNQPQHF	TGTGCCAGCAGTGAAACCTGGACAGGGGGAAGCAATCAGCCCCAGCATTTT
TRBV28	NA	TRBJ1-1	11	many	CASSLGIEAFF	TGTGCCAGCAGTTTGGGGATTGAAGCTTTCTTT
TRBV3-1	TRBD2	TRBJ2-7	15	NA	CASSPPGLARYEQYF	TGTGCCAGCAGCCCCCCGGGACTAGCACGGTACGAGCAGTACTTC
TRBV29-1	NA	TRBJ2-7	14	many	CSVERGVRSGEQYF	TGCAGCGTTGAAAGGGGGGTCCGGTCGGGGGAGCAGTACTTC
TRBV20-1	NA	TRBJ2-5	13	NA	CSASLGARETQYF	TGCAGTGCTAGTTTGGGGGCGAGGGAGACCCAGTACTTC
TRBV6-2/TRBV6-3	NA	TRBJ2-6	16	many	CASSLKRTAGANVLTF	TGTGCCAGCAGTCTCAAACGGACCGCTGGGGCCAACGTCCTGACTTTC
TRBV6-5	NA	TRBJ1-2	15	many	CASSYSYRENYGYTF	TGTGCCAGCAGTTACTCGTACAGGGAGAACTATGGCTACACCTTC
TRBV9	NA	TRBJ2-5	15	NA	CASSVGNRHQETQYF	TGTGCCAGCAGCGTAGGGAACAGACACCAAGAGACCCAGTACTTC
TRBV14	NA	TRBJ1-2	13	many	CASSLPDRGGYTF	TGTGCCAGCAGTCTGCCCGATAGGGGCGGCTACACCTTC
TRBV12-3/TRBV12-4	NA	TRBJ2-7	14	many	CASSQQGSLYEQYF	TGTGCCAGCAGTCAGCAGGGTTCTCTCTACGAGCAGTACTTC
TRBV25-1	TRBD1	TRBJ2-7	15	many	CASSEVGTGSYEQYF	TGTGCCAGCAGTGAAGTTGGGACAGGGTCATACGAGCAGTACTTC
TRBV6-2/TRBV6-3	NA	TRBJ2-2	16	many	CASSYLSSVNTGELFF	TGTGCCAGCAGTTACCTGTCTAGCGTGAACACCGGGGAGCTGTTTTTT
TRBV6-5	TRBD2	TRBJ2-5	16	many	CASSYTGLAGGETQYF	TGTGCCAGCAGTTACACGGGACTAGCGGGAGGAGAGACCCAGTACTTC
TRBV5-4	TRBD1	TRBJ1-2	18	NA	CASSYPGTGVPTNYGYTF	TGTGCCAGCAGCTATCCAGGGACAGGGGTCCCGACTAACTATGGCTACACCTTC
TRBV6-1	NA	TRBJ1-1	14	NA	CASSDSTGGYEAFF	TGTGCCAGCAGTGATTCTACGGGGGGATACGAAGCTTTCTTT
TRBV5-1	NA	TRBJ2-2	15	NA	CASSYWDTNTGELFF	TGCGCCAGCAGCTACTGGGACACGAACACCGGGGAGCTGTTTTTT
TRBV10-3	NA	TRBJ1-2	12	few	CAIRDTGYGYTF	TGTGCCATCAGGGACACCGGCTATGGCTACACCTTC
TRBV25-1	TRBD1	TRBJ1-2	15	many	CASSESGATGYGYTF	TGTGCCAGCAGTGAATCAGGAGCGACAGGGTATGGCTACACCTTC
TRBV28	NA	TRBJ1-5	12	NA	CASSLEGRPQHF	TGTGCCAGCAGTTTGGAGGGGAGGCCCCAGCATTTT
TRBV6-1	TRBD2	TRBJ2-7	15	NA	CASTERGGALYEQYF	TGTGCCAGCACCGAGCGCGGGGGGGCCCTCTACGAGCAGTACTTC
TRBV6-4	NA	TRBJ1-1	14	NA	CASSYKQSHTEAFF	TGTGCCAGCAGTTACAAACAGAGCCACACTGAAGCTTTCTTT
TRBV11-2	TRBD1	TRBJ2-5	14	many	CASSRQGAWETQYF	TGTGCCAGCAGCCGACAGGGGGCATGGGAGACCCAGTACTTC
TRBV6-1	NA	TRBJ2-2	16	few	CASSVGGSTNTGELFF	TGTGCCAGCAGTGTTGGGGGGTCGACGAACACCGGGGAGCTGTTTTTT
TRBV20-1	NA	TRBJ2-7	12	many	CSASDGTYEQYF	TGCAGTGCTAGCGACGGTACCTACGAGCAGTACTTC
TRBV12-3/TRBV12-4	NA	TRBJ2-7	14	many	CASSLRVSRKEQYF	TGTGCCAGCAGCCTAAGGGTGAGCCGTAAGGAGCAGTACTTC
TRBV20-1	NA	TRBJ1-6	12	NA	CSARGEGSPLHF	TGCAGTGCTAGAGGAGAAGGTTCACCCCTCCACTTT
TRBV7-9	NA	TRBJ1-2	14	many	CASSLLVVIYGYTF	TGTGCCAGCAGCTTACTGGTCGTCATCTATGGCTACACCTTC
TRBV5-1	NA	TRBJ1-5	14	many	CASSLEAGAQPQHF	TGCGCCAGCAGCTTGGAGGCAGGGGCTCAGCCCCAGCATTTT